This T cell receptor (beta chain) was identified in a study of long-term antiretroviral therapy in people with HIV. General study results and limits: Clones that had undergone expansion before ART dominated the repertoire at all time points. Relative to control repertoires, HIV repertoires exhibited narrower CDR3 length ranges.

On this clone: Its antigen remains unknown.

Germline V gene lookup returns CDR1 LGHNT and CDR2 FRNRAP. This CDR3 region has 23 residues. Losses at the gene ends were 0 bases for V and 6 bases for J; bases not matched to a gene: 23. The run of the v3.0 immunoSEQ assay was at survey level. Produced via immunoSEQ multiplex PCR; TCRdb's table is partial and in-frame only. The sample carries some 16,000 clones, roughly 81% recorded once. Sequenced material: unsorted PBMCs, taken 0.5 years after starting antiretroviral therapy. The clonotype comes from a middle-aged woman with HIV. The gene calls are TRBV12-5 and TRBJ2-2, with TRBD2 identical over 12 bases. The CDR3 loop is CASGLVQASGRANTALTPGELFF. In DNA, the CDR3 is TGTGCTAGTGGTTTGGTACAGGCTAGCGGGAGGGCCAATACGGCGCTAACCCCCGGGGAGCTGTTTTTT.